Detailed here is one T cell receptor (beta chain). Its antigen is still unknown. One end of the junction is discordant with germline, which a read error may explain. This entry is derived from a study of cytomegalovirus exposure and HLA in healthy donors. General observations from the study: The study assumed roughly uniform donor sequencing depth for presence/absence analyses.

Germline V CDR1 and CDR2: MGHRA, YSYEKL. The CDR3 totals 17 residues. Researchers ran the PCR with 60 Vbeta and 13 Jbeta primers. Data came from immunoSEQ multiplex PCR; TCRdb stores just in-frame clones and leaves some out. The repertoire consists of approximately 180,000 clones, with approximately 80% occurring once and the leading ten covering 2% to 2.5%. The TCR originated in a woman between 25 and 40 years old in good health and CMV-seronegative. The source material was PBMCs. The chain joins TRBV4-1 to TRBJ2-6, with 7 bases identical to TRBD1. The CDR3 DNA follows: TGCGCCAGCAGCCGAGGGACAGCCGACTCTGGGGCCAACGGCCTGACTTTC. Amino acid sequence: CASSRGTADSGANGLTF.